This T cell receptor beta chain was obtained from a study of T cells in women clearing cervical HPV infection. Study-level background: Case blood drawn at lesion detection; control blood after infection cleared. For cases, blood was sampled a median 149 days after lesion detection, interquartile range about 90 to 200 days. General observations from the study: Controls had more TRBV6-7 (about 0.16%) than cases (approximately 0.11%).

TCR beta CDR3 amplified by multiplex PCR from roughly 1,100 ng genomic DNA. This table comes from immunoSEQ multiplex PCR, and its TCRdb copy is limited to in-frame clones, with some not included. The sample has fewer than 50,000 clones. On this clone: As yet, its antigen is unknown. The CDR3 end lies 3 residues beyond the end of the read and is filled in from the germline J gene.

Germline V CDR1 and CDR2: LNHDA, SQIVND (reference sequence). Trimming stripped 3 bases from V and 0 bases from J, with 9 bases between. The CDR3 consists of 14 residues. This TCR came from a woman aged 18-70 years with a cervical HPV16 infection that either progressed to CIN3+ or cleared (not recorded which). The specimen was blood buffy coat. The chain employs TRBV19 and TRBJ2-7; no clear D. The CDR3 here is CASSISAVSYEQYF. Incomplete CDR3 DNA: TGTGCCAGTAGTATCTCTGCAGTCTCCTACGAG. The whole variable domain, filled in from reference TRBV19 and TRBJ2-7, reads DGGITQSPKYLFRKEGQNVTLSCEQNLNHDAMYWYRQDPGQGLRLIYYSQIVNDFQKGDIAEGYSVSREKKESFPLTVTSAQKNPTAFYLCASSISAVSYEQYFGPGTRLTVT.